This T cell receptor (beta chain) is from a study of shared clonotypes between healthy human individuals. Across the whole study: Each donor's CD4 naive and CD4 memory cells filled three plates apiece, CD8 naive two, and CD8 memory one.

The CDR3 has 17 amino acids. The germline gives CDR1 LNHNV, CDR2 YYDKDF (reference sequence). V was pared by 0 bases and J by 0 bases, with 13 bases between. The authors split each subset's genomic DNA evenly across several immunoSEQ plates. Per the authors' pipeline: ImmunoSEQ supplied junction-only sequences lacking quality scores, so filtering was different. Repertoires were generated with immunoSEQ multiplex PCR, while TCRdb's copy carries only in-frame clones and drops some. Clone size and the V and J calls come from that table; the DNA yielded D and trimming. Of about 670,000 clones listed, 55% to 75% are singletons. Those who donated were healthy HIV-negative adults, with no recent acute infections or vaccinations reported.

This sequence was found in a woman aged 25 to 45 in good health. Input material: memory CD4+ T cells sorted from blood. Subset: CD45RA-negative fraction. The chain couples TRBV15 to TRBJ2-3; a possible D gene is TRBD2 (6 bases). CDR3 sequence: CATSREGFRGSTDTQYF. CDR3 nucleotide sequence: TGTGCCACCAGCAGAGAGGGATTCCGGGGGAGCACAGATACGCAGTATTTT.